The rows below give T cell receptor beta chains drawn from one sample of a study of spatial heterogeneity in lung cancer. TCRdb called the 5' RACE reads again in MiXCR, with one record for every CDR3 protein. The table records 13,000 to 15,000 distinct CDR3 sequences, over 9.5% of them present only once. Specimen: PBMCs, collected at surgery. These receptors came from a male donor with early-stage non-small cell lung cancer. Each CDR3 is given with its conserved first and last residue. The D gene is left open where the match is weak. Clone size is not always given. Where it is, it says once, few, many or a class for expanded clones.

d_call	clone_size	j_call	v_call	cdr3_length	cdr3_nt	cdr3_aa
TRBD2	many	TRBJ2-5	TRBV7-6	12	TGTGCCAGCAGCTCGGGGGGAGCGGCCCAGTACTTC	CASSSGGAAQYF
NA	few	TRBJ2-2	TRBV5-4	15	TGTGCCAGCAGCTTGGGAGACAGACAAACCGGGGAGCTGTTTTTT	CASSLGDRQTGELFF
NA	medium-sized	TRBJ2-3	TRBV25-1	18	TGTGCCAGCAGTGAATGGGAAAATCTAGTTTCTGGCACAGATACGCAGTATTTT	CASSEWENLVSGTDTQYF
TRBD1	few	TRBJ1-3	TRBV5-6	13	TGTGCCAGTTGGACAGGGGCTGGAAACACCATATATTTT	CASWTGAGNTIYF
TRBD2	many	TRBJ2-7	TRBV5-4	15	TGTGCCAGCAGCTTGGTGGCGGGAGGGTCCTACGAGCAGTACTTC	CASSLVAGGSYEQYF
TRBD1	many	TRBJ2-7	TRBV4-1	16	TGCGCCAGCAGCCAGGGCCGGGACAGGGCTACCTACGAGCAGTACTTC	CASSQGRDRATYEQYF
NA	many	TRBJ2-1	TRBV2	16	TGTGCCAGCAGTGAAAAAGTAGGGGGGGGCTACAATGAGCAGTTCTTC	CASSEKVGGGYNEQFF
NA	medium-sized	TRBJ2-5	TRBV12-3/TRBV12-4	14	TGTGCCAGCAGTACCGCTAGGGGCCGAGAGACCCAGTACTTC	CASSTARGRETQYF
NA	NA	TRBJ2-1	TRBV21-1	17	TGTGCCAGCAGCAAAGACAAGACAGAGTTCCCAAGCCATGAGCAGTTCTTC	CASSKDKTEFPSHEQFF
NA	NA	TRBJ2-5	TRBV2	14	TGTGCCAGCCGCCCTGCAGTGTACCAAGAGACCCAGTACTTC	CASRPAVYQETQYF
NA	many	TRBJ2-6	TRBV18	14	TGTGCCAGCTCACCCTCCACCGGGGCCAACGTCCTGACTTTC	CASSPSTGANVLTF
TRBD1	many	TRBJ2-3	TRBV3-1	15	TGTGCCAGCAGCCAGGGACAGGGGTTCACAGATACGCAGTATTTT	CASSQGQGFTDTQYF
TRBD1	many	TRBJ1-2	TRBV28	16	TGTGCCAGCAGTCCACCTAGACAGACAGGGGGGTATGGCTACACCTTC	CASSPPRQTGGYGYTF
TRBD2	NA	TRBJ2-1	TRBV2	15	TGTGCCAGCAGTGTTCTAGCGGGAGAAGCCAATGAGCAGTTCTTC	CASSVLAGEANEQFF